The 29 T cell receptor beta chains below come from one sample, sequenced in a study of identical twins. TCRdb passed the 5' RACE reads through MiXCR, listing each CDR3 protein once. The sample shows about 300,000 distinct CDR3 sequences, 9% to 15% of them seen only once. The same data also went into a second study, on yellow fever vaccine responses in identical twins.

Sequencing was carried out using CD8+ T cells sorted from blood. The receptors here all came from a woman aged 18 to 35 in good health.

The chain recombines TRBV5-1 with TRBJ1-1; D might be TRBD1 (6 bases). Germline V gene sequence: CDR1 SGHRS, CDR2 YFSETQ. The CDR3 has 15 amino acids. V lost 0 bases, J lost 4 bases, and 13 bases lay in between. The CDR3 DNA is TGCGCCAGCAGCTTGGGGGGACACCAGCGCACTGAAGCTTTCTTT. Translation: CASSLGGHQRTEAFF.

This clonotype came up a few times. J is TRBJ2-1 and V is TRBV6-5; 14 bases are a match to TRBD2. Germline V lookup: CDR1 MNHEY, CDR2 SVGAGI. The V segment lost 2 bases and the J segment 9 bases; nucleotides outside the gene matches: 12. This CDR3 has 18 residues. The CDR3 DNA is TGTGCCAGCAGTTACAGAAGACCGGGACTAGCGGGAGAGGGTGAGCAGTTCTTC. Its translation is CASSYRRPGLAGEGEQFF.

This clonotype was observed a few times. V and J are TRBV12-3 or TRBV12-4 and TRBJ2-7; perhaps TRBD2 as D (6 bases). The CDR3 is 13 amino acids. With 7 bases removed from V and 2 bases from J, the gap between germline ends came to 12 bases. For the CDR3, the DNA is TGTGCCAGCACGATGGGACTTGCCTACGAGCAGTACTTC. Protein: CASTMGLAYEQYF.

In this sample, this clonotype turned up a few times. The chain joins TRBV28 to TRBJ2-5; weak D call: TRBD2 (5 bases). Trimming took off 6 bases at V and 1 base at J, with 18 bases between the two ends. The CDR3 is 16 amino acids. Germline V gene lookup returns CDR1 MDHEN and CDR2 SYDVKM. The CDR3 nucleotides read TGTGCCAGCAGCCAGAGGGAATGGCCGGGCCAAGAGACCCAGTACTTC. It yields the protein CASSQREWPGQETQYF.

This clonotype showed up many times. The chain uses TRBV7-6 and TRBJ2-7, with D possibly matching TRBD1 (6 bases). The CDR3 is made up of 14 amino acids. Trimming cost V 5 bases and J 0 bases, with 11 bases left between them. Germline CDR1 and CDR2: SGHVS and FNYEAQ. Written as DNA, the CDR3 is TGTGCCAGCAGCCACCCAGGGGTCTCCTACGAGCAGTACTTC. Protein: CASSHPGVSYEQYF. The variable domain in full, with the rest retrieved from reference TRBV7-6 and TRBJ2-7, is GAGVSQSPRYKVTKRGQDVALRCDPISGHVSLYWYRQALGQGPEFLTYFNYEAQQDKSGLPNDRFSAERPEGSISTLTIQRTEQRDSAMYRCASSHPGVSYEQYFGPGTRLTVT.

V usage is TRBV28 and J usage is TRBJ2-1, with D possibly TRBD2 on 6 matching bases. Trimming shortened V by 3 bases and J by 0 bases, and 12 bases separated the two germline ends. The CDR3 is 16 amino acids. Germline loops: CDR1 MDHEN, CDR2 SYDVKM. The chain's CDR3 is CASSFPSASSYNEQFF. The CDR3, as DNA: TGTGCCAGCAGTTTTCCTAGCGCGAGCTCCTACAATGAGCAGTTCTTC.

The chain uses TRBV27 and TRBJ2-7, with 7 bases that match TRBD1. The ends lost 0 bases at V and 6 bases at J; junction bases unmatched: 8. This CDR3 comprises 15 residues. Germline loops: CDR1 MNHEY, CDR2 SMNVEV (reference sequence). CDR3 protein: CASSLSSGGTFEQYF. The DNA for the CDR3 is TGTGCCAGCAGTTTATCGTCAGGGGGAACTTTCGAGCAGTACTTC.

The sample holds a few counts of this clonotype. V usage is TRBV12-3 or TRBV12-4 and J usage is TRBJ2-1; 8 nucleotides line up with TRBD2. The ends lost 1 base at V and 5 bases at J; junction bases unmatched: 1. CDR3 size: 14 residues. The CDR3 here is CASSLGTSNNEQFF. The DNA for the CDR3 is TGTGCCAGCAGTTTAGGGACTAGCAACAATGAGCAGTTCTTC.

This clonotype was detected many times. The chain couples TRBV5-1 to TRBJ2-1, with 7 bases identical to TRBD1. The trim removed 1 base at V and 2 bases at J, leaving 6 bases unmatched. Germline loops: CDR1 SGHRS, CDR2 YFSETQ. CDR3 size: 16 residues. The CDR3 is CASSLLGTVAYNEQFF. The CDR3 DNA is TGCGCCAGCAGCTTGCTAGGGACAGTAGCCTACAATGAGCAGTTCTTC. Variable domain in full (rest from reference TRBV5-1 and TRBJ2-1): KAGVTQTPRYLIKTRGQQVTLSCSPISGHRSVSWYQQTPGQGLQFLFEYFSETQRNKGNFPGRFSGRQFSNSRSEMNVSTLELGDSALYLCASSLLGTVAYNEQFFGPGTRLTVL.

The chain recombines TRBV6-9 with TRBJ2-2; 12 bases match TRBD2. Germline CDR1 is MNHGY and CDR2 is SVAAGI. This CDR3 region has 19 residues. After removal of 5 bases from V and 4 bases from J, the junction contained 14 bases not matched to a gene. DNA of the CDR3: TGTGCCAGCAGTCCCCCCCGGGCTAGCGGGGGGGAGGGCACCGGGGAGCTGTTTTTT. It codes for CASSPPRASGGEGTGELFF.

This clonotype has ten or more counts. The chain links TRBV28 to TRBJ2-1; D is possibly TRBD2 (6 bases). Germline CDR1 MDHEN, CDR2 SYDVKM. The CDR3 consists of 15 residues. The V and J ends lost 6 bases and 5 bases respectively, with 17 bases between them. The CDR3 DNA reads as TGTGCCAGCAGCTATACCCGGGAGACCAACAATGAGCAGTTCTTC. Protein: CASSYTRETNNEQFF.

The CDR3 DNA reads TGCAGTGCTAGCTGGGAGGACAGATTTACTGAAGCTTTCTTT. Translation: CSASWEDRFTEAFF. The chain couples TRBV20-1 to TRBJ1-1; perhaps TRBD1 as D (6 bases). CDR3 length: 14 residues. Germline assignment: CDR1 DFQATT and CDR2 SNEGSKA (reference sequence). V shed 3 bases and J shed 5 bases, with 16 bases lying between them.

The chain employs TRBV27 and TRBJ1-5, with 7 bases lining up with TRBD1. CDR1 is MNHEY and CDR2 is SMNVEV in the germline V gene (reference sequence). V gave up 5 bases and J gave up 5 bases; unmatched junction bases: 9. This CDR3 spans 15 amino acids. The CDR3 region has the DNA TGTGCCAGCAGTCTGGGGAACACAGGGGATCAGCCCCAGCATTTT. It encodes CASSLGNTGDQPQHF.

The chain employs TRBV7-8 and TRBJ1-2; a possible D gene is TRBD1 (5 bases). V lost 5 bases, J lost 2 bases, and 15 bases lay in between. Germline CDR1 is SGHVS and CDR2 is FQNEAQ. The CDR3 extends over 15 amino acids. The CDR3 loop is CASSPHASGNYGYTF. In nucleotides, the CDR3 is TGTGCCAGCAGCCCTCACGCCTCAGGGAACTATGGCTACACCTTC.

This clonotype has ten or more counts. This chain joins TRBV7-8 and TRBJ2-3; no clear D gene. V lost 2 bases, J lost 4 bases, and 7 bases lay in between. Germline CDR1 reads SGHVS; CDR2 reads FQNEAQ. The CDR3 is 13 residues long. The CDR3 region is CASSLRFPDTQYF. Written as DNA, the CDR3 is TGTGCCAGCAGCTTAAGATTCCCAGATACGCAGTATTTT.

The CDR3 here is CSARSGQGAGELFF. The CDR3, as DNA: TGCAGTGCTAGGTCGGGACAGGGGGCCGGGGAGCTGTTTTTT. The rearrangement uses TRBV20-1 and TRBJ2-2, with 11 bases that match TRBD1. Germline values: CDR1 DFQATT, CDR2 SNEGSKA (reference sequence). The CDR3 is 14 amino acids. After removal of 3 bases from V and 6 bases from J, the junction contained 3 bases not matched to a gene.

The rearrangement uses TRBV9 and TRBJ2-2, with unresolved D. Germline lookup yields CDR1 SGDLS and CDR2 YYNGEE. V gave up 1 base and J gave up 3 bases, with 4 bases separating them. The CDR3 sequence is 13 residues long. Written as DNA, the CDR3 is TGTGCCAGCAGCGTACTCGACACCGGGGAGCTGTTTTTT. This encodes CASSVLDTGELFF.

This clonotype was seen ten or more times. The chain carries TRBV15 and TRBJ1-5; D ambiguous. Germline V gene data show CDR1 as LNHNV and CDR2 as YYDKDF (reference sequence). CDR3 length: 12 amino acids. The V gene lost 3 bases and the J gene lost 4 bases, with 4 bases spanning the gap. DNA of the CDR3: TGTGCCACCAGCAGGGAGAATCAGCCCCAGCATTTT. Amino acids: CATSRENQPQHF.

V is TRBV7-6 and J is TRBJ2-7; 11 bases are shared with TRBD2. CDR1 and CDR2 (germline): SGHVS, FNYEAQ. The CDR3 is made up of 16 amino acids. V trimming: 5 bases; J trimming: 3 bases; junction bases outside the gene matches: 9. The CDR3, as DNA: TGTGCCAGCAGCCGTCAACTAGCGGGAGAATTCTACGAGCAGTACTTC. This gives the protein CASSRQLAGEFYEQYF.

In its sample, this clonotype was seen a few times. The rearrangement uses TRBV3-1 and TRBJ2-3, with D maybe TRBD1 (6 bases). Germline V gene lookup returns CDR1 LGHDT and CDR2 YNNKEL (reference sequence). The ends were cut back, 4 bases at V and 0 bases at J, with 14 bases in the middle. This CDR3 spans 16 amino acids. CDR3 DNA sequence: TGTGCCAGCAGCCCAGGCGGACAGATAAGCACAGATACGCAGTATTTT. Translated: CASSPGGQISTDTQYF.

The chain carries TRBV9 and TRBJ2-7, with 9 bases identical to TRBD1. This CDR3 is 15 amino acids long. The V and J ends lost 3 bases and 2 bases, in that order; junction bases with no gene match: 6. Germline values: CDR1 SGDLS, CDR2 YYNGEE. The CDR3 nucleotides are TGTGCCAGCAGCGGAGGACAGGGGTTAACCTACGAGCAGTACTTC. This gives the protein CASSGGQGLTYEQYF.

Written as DNA, the CDR3 is TGTGCCAGCAGTTCCCCCCACACAGGGTCGGGAAACACCATATATTTT. Translated: CASSSPHTGSGNTIYF. The chain employs TRBV12-3 or TRBV12-4 and TRBJ1-3; D is perhaps TRBD1 (6 bases). The CDR3 length is 16 residues. V was trimmed by 4 bases and J by 4 bases, leaving 17 bases between them.

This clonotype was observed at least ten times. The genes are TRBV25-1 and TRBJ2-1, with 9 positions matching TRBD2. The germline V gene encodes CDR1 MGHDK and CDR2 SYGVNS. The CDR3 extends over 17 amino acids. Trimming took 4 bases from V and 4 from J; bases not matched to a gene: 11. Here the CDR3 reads CASSGPPLLAGYNEQFF. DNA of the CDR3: TGTGCCAGCAGTGGACCCCCCCTGCTAGCGGGGTACAATGAGCAGTTCTTC.

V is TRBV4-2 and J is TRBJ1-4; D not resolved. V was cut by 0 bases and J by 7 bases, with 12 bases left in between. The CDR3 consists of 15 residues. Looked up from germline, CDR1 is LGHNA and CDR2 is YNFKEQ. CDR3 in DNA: TGTGCCAGCAGCCAAGATGGGCTTACCTTTGAAAAACTGTTTTTT. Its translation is CASSQDGLTFEKLFF.

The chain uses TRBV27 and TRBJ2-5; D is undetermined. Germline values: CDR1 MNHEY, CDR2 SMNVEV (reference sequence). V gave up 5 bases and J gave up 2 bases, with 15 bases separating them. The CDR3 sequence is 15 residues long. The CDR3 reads CASSLSEGIQETQYF. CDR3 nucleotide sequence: TGTGCCAGCAGTCTCTCCGAAGGGATACAAGAGACCCAGTACTTC.

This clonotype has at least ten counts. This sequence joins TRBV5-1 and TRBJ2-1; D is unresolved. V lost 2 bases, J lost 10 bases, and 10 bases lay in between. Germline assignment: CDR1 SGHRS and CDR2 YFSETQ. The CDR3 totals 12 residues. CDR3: CASSLKPFEQFF. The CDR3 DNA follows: TGCGCCAGCAGCTTAAAACCCTTCGAGCAGTTCTTC.

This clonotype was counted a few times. The DNA of the CDR3 is TGTGCCAGCAGTGATTCCACTTTGATTGTCAATTCACCCCTCCACTTT. Translation gives CASSDSTLIVNSPLHF. V usage is TRBV6-1 and J usage is TRBJ1-6; unclear D gene. V was trimmed by 3 bases and J by 7 bases, leaving 16 bases between them. The germline gives CDR1 MNHNS, CDR2 SASEGT. The CDR3 spans 16 residues.

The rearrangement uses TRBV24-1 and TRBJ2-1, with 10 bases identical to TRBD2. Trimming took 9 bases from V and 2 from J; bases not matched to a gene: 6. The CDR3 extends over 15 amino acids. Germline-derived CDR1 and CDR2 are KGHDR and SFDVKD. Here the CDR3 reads CATDTGTSAYNEQFF. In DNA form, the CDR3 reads TGTGCCACCGATACGGGGACTAGCGCCTACAATGAGCAGTTCTTC.

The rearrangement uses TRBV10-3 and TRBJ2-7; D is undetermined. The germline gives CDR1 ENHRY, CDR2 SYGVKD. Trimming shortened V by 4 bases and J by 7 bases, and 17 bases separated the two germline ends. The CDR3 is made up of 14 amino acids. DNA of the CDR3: TGTGCCATCAGTGGAAGGGCCAACTTGGGGGAGCAGTACGTC. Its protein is CAISGRANLGEQYV.